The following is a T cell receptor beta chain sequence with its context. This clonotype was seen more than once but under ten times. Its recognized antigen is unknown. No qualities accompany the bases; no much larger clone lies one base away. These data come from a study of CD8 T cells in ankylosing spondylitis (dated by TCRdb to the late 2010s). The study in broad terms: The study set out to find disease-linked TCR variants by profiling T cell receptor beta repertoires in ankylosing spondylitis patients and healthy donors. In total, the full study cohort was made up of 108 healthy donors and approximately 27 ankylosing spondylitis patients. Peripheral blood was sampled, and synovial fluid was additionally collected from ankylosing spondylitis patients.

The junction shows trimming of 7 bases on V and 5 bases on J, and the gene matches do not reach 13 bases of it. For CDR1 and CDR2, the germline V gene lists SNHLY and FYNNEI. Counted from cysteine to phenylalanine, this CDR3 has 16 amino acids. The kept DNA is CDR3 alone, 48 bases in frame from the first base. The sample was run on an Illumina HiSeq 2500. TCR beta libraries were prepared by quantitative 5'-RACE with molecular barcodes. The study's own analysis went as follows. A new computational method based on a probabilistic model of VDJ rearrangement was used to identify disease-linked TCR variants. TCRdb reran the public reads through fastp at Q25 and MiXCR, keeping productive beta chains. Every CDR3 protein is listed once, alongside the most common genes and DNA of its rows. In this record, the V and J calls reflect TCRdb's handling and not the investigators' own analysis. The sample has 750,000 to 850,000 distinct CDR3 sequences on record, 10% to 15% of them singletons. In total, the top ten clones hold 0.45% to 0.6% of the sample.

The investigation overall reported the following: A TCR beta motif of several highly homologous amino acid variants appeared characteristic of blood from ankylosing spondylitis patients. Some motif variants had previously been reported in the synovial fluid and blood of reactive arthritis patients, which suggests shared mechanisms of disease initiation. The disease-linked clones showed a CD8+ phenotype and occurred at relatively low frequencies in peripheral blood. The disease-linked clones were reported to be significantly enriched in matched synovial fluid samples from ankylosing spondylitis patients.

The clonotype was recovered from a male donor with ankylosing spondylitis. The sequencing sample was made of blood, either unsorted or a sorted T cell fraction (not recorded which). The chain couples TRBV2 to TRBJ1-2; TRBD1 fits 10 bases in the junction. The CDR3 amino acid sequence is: CASTTVGDRGSYGYTF. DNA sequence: TGTGCCAGCACCACCGTCGGGGACAGGGGTTCGTATGGCTACACCTTC.